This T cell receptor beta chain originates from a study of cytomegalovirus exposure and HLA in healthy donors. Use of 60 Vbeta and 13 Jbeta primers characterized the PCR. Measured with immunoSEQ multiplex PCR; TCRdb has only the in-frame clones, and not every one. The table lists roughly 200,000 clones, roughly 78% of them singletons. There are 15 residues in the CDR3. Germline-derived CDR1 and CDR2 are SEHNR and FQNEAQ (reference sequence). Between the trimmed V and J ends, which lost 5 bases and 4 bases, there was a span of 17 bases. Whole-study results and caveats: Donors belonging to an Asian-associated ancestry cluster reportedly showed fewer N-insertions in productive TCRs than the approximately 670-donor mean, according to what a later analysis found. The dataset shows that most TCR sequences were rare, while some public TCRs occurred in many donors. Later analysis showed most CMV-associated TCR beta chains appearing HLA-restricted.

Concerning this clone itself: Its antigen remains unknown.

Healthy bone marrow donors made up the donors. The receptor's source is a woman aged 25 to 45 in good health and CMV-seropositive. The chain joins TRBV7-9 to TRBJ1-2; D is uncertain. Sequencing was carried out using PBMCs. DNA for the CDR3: TGTGCCAGCAGCAACTACATGACCGAGGGCTATGGCTACACCTTC. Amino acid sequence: CASSNYMTEGYGYTF.